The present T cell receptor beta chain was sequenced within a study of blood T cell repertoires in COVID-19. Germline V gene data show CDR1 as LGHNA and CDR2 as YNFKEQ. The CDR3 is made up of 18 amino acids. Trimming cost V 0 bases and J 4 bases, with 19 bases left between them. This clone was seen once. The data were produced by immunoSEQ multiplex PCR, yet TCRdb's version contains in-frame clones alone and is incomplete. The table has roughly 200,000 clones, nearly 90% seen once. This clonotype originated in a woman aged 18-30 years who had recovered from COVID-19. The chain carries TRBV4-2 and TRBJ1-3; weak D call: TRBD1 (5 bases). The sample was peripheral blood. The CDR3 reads CASSQDGVVGAVGNTIYF. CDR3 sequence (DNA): TGTGCCAGCAGCCAAGATGGGGTTGTAGGGGCGGTAGGAAACACCATATATTTT.